Listed here is a single TCR beta chain. Its specificity is unknown. The data derive from a study of cytomegalovirus exposure and HLA in healthy donors. The CDR3 has 16 residues. V lost 5 bases and J 1 base, leaving 18 bases between the germline ends. Germline CDR1 reads SEHNR; CDR2 reads FQNEAQ (reference sequence). Overall study findings and caveats: Reports described diagnosis of cytomegalovirus status by the classifier as highly specific and sensitive. Within a later analysis, the majority of CMV-associated TCR beta chains appeared HLA-restricted.

In the PCR, 60 Vbeta and 13 Jbeta primers were used. Sequencing was performed with immunoSEQ multiplex PCR; in TCRdb, only in-frame clones are kept and a portion is missing. This sample has fewer than 200,000 clones, with about 12% found just once. The chain uses TRBV7-9 and TRBJ2-7, with D perhaps matching TRBD1 (5 bases). The receptor was isolated from a man aged 45-65 years in good health and CMV-seropositive. The specimen was PBMCs. The CDR3 DNA follows: TGTGCCAGCAGCCCCTTCCTGAAGACAGCTTCCTACGAGCAGTACTTC. It is translated as CASSPFLKTASYEQYF.